The rows below give T cell receptor beta chains drawn from one sample of a study of PD-1 blockade in classical Hodgkin lymphoma. Clones were sequenced by immunoSEQ multiplex PCR, and TCRdb holds only the in-frame ones, with some missing. The data contain over 85,000 clones, 90% of them seen just once; the ten biggest clones take up about 2.9%. This material consisted of peripheral blood mononuclear cells (PBMCs), taken before the fourth cycle of nivolumab. The receptors were sampled from a human donor with classical Hodgkin lymphoma. The CDR3 runs from the conserved cysteine through the conserved F or W. D genes are given only for firm matches. For some rows the clone size is stated as once, few or many, or as a class when expanded; others skip it.

V,size,D,J,DNA,CDR3
TRBV6-6,.,TRBD1,TRBJ1-5,TGTGCCAGCAGTTACGGGACAGGGAGCAATCAGCCCCAGCATTTT,CASSYGTGSNQPQHF
TRBV9,.,.,TRBJ1-3,TGTGCCAGCTCACCGTCTGGAAACACCATATATTTT,CASSPSGNTIYF
TRBV29-1,.,.,TRBJ1-2,TGCAGCGTATACTCTAACTATGGCTACACCTTC,CSVYSNYGYTF
TRBV19,.,.,TRBJ1-1,TGTGCCAGTAGTCCCATGACAGAGAACACTGAAGCTTTCTTT,CASSPMTENTEAFF
TRBV5-1,.,.,TRBJ2-5,TGCGCCAGCAGCGCGGGGGGACAGGGCTTACAAGAGACCCAGTACTTC,CASSAGGQGLQETQYF
TRBV11-1,.,.,TRBJ1-1,TGTGCCAGCAGTTTAACGACAGCCAGGAGTGGCACTGAAGCTTTCTTT,CASSLTTARSGTEAFF
TRBV15,.,.,TRBJ1-5,TGTGCCACCAGCCCCGAGGGGTATCAGCCCCAGCATTTT,CATSPEGYQPQHF
TRBV11-2,.,.,TRBJ2-2,TGTGCCAGCAGCATCCAGGGGTTGGGCACCGGGGAGCTGTTTTTT,CASSIQGLGTGELFF
TRBV6-1,.,TRBD1,TRBJ1-4,TGTGCCAGCAGTGAAGCTGCCAGGGGGCCAACTAATGAAAAACTGTTTTTT,CASSEAARGPTNEKLFF
TRBV11-2,.,.,TRBJ1-2,TGTGCCAGCAGCTTCACGGGATCAAACTATGGCTACACCTTC,CASSFTGSNYGYTF
TRBV7-9,once,.,TRBJ1-2,TGTGCCAGCAGCTCAGGGCGACAGGTTATTAACTATGGCTACACCTTC,CASSSGRQVINYGYTF
TRBV6-5,.,.,TRBJ2-5,TGTGCCAGCAGTACGGGACAAGAGACCCAGTACTTC,CASSTGQETQYF
TRBV30,.,.,TRBJ1-1,TGTGCCTGGAGTGTAGGGAGGACTGAAGCTTTCTTT,CAWSVGRTEAFF
TRBV28,.,.,TRBJ1-1,TGTGCCAGCAGTAGCCCATGGGGCCGCCCCACTGAAGCTTTCTTT,CASSSPWGRPTEAFF
TRBV4-3,.,TRBD1,TRBJ1-2,TGCGCCAGCAGCCAGGGACAGGGGGCGAGCTATGGCTACACCTTC,CASSQGQGASYGYTF
TRBV5-6,.,TRBD1,TRBJ1-6,TGTGCCAGCAGCCCGGGGACAGGGGCGAGGATTTCACCCCTCCACTTT,CASSPGTGARISPLHF
TRBV6-5,.,TRBD1,TRBJ1-2,TGTGCCAGCAGACCCGGGACAGGGGAAAACTATGGCTACACCTTC,CASRPGTGENYGYTF
TRBV27,.,TRBD1,TRBJ1-2,TGTGCCAGCAGTTTTGATCAGGGGGCTGCTGGCTACACCTTC,CASSFDQGAAGYTF
TRBV6-6,.,TRBD1,TRBJ1-6,TGTGCCAGCATCCAAACAGGGGCTCCATATAATTCACCCCTCCACTTT,CASIQTGAPYNSPLHF
TRBV7-2,.,TRBD2,TRBJ2-3,TGTGCCAGCAGCTTGGGAAAACGGGGGGGCTCAGATACGCAGTATTTT,CASSLGKRGGSDTQYF
TRBV4-2,.,.,TRBJ1-1,TGTGCCAGCAGCCAAGAGCCCTACACGGCTGAAGCTTTCTTT,CASSQEPYTAEAFF
TRBV10-3,.,.,TRBJ1-6,TGTGCCATCAGTGAGTCGAATGGGGGCGGCTCCTATAATTCACCCCTCCACTTT,CAISESNGGGSYNSPLHF
TRBV19,.,.,TRBJ2-7,TGTGCCAGTAGTATGGATAACTCACGTCCGCGGTCCTACGAGCAGTACTTC,CASSMDNSRPRSYEQYF
TRBV28,.,TRBD1,TRBJ1-4,TGTGCCAGCAGTCAACAGACAGGGGGCCTTGAAAAACTGTTTTTT,CASSQQTGGLEKLFF
TRBV27,.,TRBD1,TRBJ2-7,TGTGCCAGCAGTTTCTCTGGACAGGGGGGACTCTACGAGCAGTACTTC,CASSFSGQGGLYEQYF
TRBV6-5,once,.,TRBJ1-2,TGTGCCAGCAGTTACGAAGGACTTGGCTACACCTTC,CASSYEGLGYTF
TRBV7-2,.,.,TRBJ2-2,TGTGCCAGCAACCTCATCCCCCCCGTCGGGGAGCTGTTTTTT,CASNLIPPVGELFF
TRBV27,.,.,TRBJ2-5,TGTGCCACCCATCGGGGAGAGACCCAGTACTTC,CATHRGETQYF
TRBV28,few,.,TRBJ1-5,TGTGCCAGCAGTTTAGACAGACTAAGTCAGCCCCAGCATTTT,CASSLDRLSQPQHF
TRBV27,.,TRBD1,TRBJ1-4,TGTGCCAGCAGTACTTACAGGACAGGCAATAATGAAAAACTGTTTTTT,CASSTYRTGNNEKLFF
TRBV4-2,.,.,TRBJ2-5,TGTGCCAGCAGCTTACAAACAGTACTCTCAAGAGAGACCCAGTACTTC,CASSLQTVLSRETQYF
TRBV7-3,.,.,TRBJ2-7,TGTGCCAGCAGCTTTGACCCTTCCTACGAGCAGTACTTC,CASSFDPSYEQYF
TRBV5-5,.,.,TRBJ2-5,TGTGCCAGCAGCGCCCCCGGGGATTCGGGTGAGACCCAGTACTTC,CASSAPGDSGETQYF
TRBV5-5,few,TRBD2,TRBJ2-5,TGTGCCAGCAGCCCGGGGGTGGGAAGCGGGGCCTCCCAAGAGACCCAGTACTTC,CASSPGVGSGASQETQYF
TRBV11-2,.,TRBD1,TRBJ2-7,TGTGCCAGCAGCTACCGCCGAGGGACAGGGAAGCCCTACGAGCAGTACTTC,CASSYRRGTGKPYEQYF
TRBV19,.,.,TRBJ1-2,TGTGCCAGCAGCCTTGTGGGCGGATCTAACTATGGCTACACCTTC,CASSLVGGSNYGYTF
TRBV9,few,.,TRBJ1-1,TGTGCCAGCAGCTTTACAGGGTCTGAAGCTTTCTTT,CASSFTGSEAFF
TRBV7-9,.,.,TRBJ2-3,TGTGCCAGCAGCCCACCGGGGGGCACAGATACGCAGTATTTT,CASSPPGGTDTQYF
TRBV25-1,.,TRBD2,TRBJ2-1,TGTGCCAGCAGTGAGCTGGCGGGGGGTTCCTACAATGAGCAGTTCTTC,CASSELAGGSYNEQFF
TRBV11-2,.,TRBD1,TRBJ1-6,TGTGCCAGCAGCTTAATCTACGGGACAGGGTCTTTATCCCTCCACTTT,CASSLIYGTGSLSLHF
TRBV6-1,many,.,TRBJ1-6,TGTGCCAGCATAGACCTAAGCTCCTATAATTCACCCCTCCACTTT,CASIDLSSYNSPLHF
TRBV6-5,.,TRBD1,TRBJ2-7,TGTGCCAGCAGGGTTGACAGGGGCGGCTACGAGCAGTACTTC,CASRVDRGGYEQYF
TRBV6-6,.,TRBD1,TRBJ2-1,TGTGCCAGCAGTTGGACAGGGGAAAATGAGCAGTTCTTC,CASSWTGENEQFF
TRBV5-6,.,.,TRBJ2-2,TGTGCCAGCAGCCCAACTGCAGGGTTGTTGAACACCGGGGAGCTGTTTTTT,CASSPTAGLLNTGELFF
TRBV6-5,.,.,TRBJ2-7,TGTGCCAGCACCTCAAGGGGCGGGACCTACGAGCAGTACTTC,CASTSRGGTYEQYF
TRBV6-5,.,TRBD1,TRBJ2-3,TGTGCCAGCAGTTGGACAGGGGCCGGGGATACGCAGTATTTT,CASSWTGAGDTQYF
TRBV6-6,.,.,TRBJ1-6,TGTGCCAGCAGTTACCAGGGTGGTAATTCACCCCTCCACTTT,CASSYQGGNSPLHF
TRBV19,.,.,TRBJ2-7,TGTGCCAGTAGTATGCAGGGGCCCTACGAGCAGTACTTC,CASSMQGPYEQYF